These 10 T cell receptor beta chains were all obtained from the same sample, sequenced in a study of T cell responses to AZD1222 COVID-19 vaccine. Clones were read by immunoSEQ multiplex PCR, and TCRdb kept only the in-frame ones, dropping some. The repertoire consists of roughly 140,000 clones, with roughly 92% occurring once and the leading ten covering over 8.5%. The sequenced sample was peripheral blood, obtained 28 days after the second AZD1222 dose. These receptors all come from an adult who received the AZD1222 COVID-19 vaccine.

In this sample, this clone turned up a few times. The chain recombines TRBV6-1 with TRBJ2-3, with D perhaps TRBD2 (7 bases). Between the trimmed V and J ends, which lost 2 bases and 1 base, there was a span of 16 bases. CDR3 length: 17 amino acids. Germline V gene sequence: CDR1 MNHNS, CDR2 SASEGT. The CDR3 region has the DNA TGTGCCAGCAGTGAATGGGCGGGGGCCCCAGGCACAGATACGCAGTATTTT. This translates into CASSEWAGAPGTDTQYF.

The chain employs TRBV7-2 and TRBJ1-1, with TRBD1 as a possible D gene (5 bases). Germline V gives CDR1 SGHTA, CDR2 FQGNSA. The CDR3 loop spans 15 amino acids. Trimming removed 6 bases from V and 3 bases from J, with 17 bases in between. The CDR3, as DNA: TGTGCCAGCAGATGGGGCGGGCGGCGGGACACTGAAGCTTTCTTT. Encoded protein: CASRWGGRRDTEAFF. The variable domain in full, with the rest retrieved from reference TRBV7-2 and TRBJ1-1, is GAGVSQSPSNKVTEKGKDVELRCDPISGHTALYWYRQSLGQGLEFLIYFQGNSAPDKSGLPSDRFSAERTGGSVSTLTIQRTQQEDSAVYLCASRWGGRRDTEAFFGQGTRLTVV.

This chain connects TRBV4-1 to TRBJ2-2; a possible D gene is TRBD2 (6 bases). Deletions cut 4 bases from V and 0 bases from J, with 15 bases between. CDR1 and CDR2 (germline): MGHRA, YSYEKL. This CDR3 is built from 17 residues. DNA of the CDR3: TGCGCCAGCAGCCTGGGAGGCGGGACCACGAACACCGGGGAGCTGTTTTTT. As protein: CASSLGGGTTNTGELFF.

The gene calls are TRBV12-3 or TRBV12-4 and TRBJ1-1; 7 nucleotides match TRBD1. The CDR3 is 13 residues long. J was trimmed by 5 bases and V by 7 bases; bases with no gene match: 7. CDR3 nucleotide sequence: TGTGCCAGCACAACGACAGGGTTTACTGAAGCTTTCTTT. This sequence encodes CASTTTGFTEAFF.

The chain employs TRBV20-1 and TRBJ2-1; possibly TRBD1 for D (5 bases). This CDR3 contains 21 residues. Germline assignment: CDR1 DFQATT and CDR2 SNEGSKA (reference sequence). Trimming removed 5 bases from V and 7 bases from J, with 39 bases in between. The CDR3 coding sequence is TGCAGTGCTGGTGTGAAACCAACCCATAAAAACAGGTACCGGCCCTCGAATGAGCAGTTCTTC. As protein: CSAGVKPTHKNRYRPSNEQFF.

This chain connects TRBV9 to TRBJ1-2; 7 bases fit TRBD1. The trim removed 2 bases at V and 4 bases at J, leaving 8 bases unmatched. Looked up from germline, CDR1 is SGDLS and CDR2 is YYNGEE. This CDR3 is 15 amino acids long. DNA for the CDR3: TGTGCCAGCAGCGTTTCTCCAGGGGGAGGCTATGGCTACACCTTC. This codes for CASSVSPGGGYGYTF.

The V gene is TRBV2, the J gene TRBJ2-7; 7 bases match TRBD1. Per the germline V gene, CDR1 is SNHLY and CDR2 is FYNNEI. This CDR3 is 14 amino acids long. J lost 3 bases, V lost 4 bases, and 6 bases had no gene match. DNA of the CDR3: TGTGCCAGCAGTGGTCGGGACAGAGTCTACGAGCAGTACTTC. It specifies CASSGRDRVYEQYF.

This chain uses TRBV30 with TRBJ2-3; 7 bases map to TRBD1. Trimming removed 5 bases from V and 4 bases from J; junction bases left unmatched: 0. This CDR3 spans 11 amino acids. Germline lookup yields CDR1 GTSNPN and CDR2 SVGIG (reference sequence). CDR3 coding DNA: TGTGCCTGGGGACAGGCAGATACGCAGTATTTT. This sequence encodes CAWGQADTQYF.

This clone was seen once. The gene calls are TRBV7-9 and TRBJ2-7; perhaps D is TRBD1 or TRBD2 (5 bases each). CDR1 is SEHNR, CDR2 FQNEAQ, per germline (reference sequence). Trimming left V 4 bases short and J 12 bases short, with 16 bases between. This CDR3 contains 12 residues. This CDR3 reads CASSSTTGTRYF. CDR3 DNA sequence: TGTGCCAGCAGCTCAACTACGGGGACGCGGTACTTC.

This chain joins TRBV7-9 and TRBJ1-4; D may be TRBD1 (5 bases). The ends were cut back, 6 bases at V and 8 bases at J, with 13 bases in the middle. Germline V gene sequence: CDR1 SEHNR, CDR2 FQNEAQ (reference sequence). This CDR3 is 13 amino acids long. The CDR3 spells CASREGPREKLFF. The CDR3 DNA is TGTGCCAGCAGAGAGGGGCCCCGGGAAAAACTGTTTTTT.